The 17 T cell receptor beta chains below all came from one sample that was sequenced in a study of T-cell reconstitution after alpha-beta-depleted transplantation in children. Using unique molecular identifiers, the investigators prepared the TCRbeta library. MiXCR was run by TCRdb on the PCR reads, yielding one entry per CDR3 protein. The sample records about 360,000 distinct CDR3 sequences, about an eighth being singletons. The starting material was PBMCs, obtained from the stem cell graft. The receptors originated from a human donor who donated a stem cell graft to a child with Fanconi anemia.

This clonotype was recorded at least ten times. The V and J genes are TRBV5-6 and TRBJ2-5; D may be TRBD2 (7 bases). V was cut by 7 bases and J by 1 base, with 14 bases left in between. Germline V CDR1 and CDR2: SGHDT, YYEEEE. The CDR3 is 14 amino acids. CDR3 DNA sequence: TGTGCCAGCGGTATAGGGGGGGTCCAAGAGACCCAGTACTTC. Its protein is CASGIGGVQETQYF.

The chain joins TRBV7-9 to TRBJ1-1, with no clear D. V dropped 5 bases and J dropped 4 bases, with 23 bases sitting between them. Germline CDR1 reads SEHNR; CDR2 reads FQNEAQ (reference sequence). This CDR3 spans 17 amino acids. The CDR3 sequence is CASSPPLAQQKGTEAFF. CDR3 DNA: TGTGCCAGCAGCCCCCCGCTGGCCCAGCAAAAGGGCACTGAAGCTTTCTTT.

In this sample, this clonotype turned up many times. This CDR3 is CASRRQGTSYNEQFF. In nucleotides, the CDR3 is TGTGCCAGCAGGCGACAGGGAACTTCCTACAATGAGCAGTTCTTC. This chain joins TRBV12-3 or TRBV12-4 and TRBJ2-1, with 7 bases that match TRBD1. The ends lost 6 bases at V and 1 base at J; junction bases unmatched: 6. There are 15 residues in the CDR3.

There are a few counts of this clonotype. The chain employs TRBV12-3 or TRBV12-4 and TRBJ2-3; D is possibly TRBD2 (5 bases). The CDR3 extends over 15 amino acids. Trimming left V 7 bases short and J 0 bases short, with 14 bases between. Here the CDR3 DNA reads TGTGCCAGCACTCCAGCGGCGGCGAGCACAGATACGCAGTATTTT. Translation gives CASTPAAASTDTQYF.

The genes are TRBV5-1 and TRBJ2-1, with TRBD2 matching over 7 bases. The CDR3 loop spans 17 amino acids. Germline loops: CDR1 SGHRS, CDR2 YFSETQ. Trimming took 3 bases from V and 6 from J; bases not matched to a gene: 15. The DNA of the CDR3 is TGCGCCAGCAGCTCGTCCTTCGGCCTAGCGGCGTCCAATGAGCAGTTCTTC. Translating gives CASSSSFGLAASNEQFF.

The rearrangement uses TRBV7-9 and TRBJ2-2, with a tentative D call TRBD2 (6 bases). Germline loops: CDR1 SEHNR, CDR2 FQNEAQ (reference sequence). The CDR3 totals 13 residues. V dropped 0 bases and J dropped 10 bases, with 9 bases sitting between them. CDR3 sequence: CASSLAEGEELFF. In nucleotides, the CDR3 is TGTGCCAGCAGCTTAGCGGAGGGCGAGGAGCTGTTTTTT.

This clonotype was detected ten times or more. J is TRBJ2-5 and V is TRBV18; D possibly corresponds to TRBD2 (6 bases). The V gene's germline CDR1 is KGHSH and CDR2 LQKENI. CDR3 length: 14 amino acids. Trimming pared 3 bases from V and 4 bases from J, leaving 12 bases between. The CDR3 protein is CASSPRRGGETQYF. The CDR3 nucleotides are TGTGCCAGCTCACCGAGGAGGGGAGGAGAGACCCAGTACTTC.

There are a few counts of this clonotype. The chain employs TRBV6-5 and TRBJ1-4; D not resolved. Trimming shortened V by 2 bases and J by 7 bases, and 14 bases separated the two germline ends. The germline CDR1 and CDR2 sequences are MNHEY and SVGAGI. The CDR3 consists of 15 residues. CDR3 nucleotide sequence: TGTGCCAGCAGTTACCAGGCCGCACCGGGTGAAAAACTGTTTTTT. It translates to CASSYQAAPGEKLFF.

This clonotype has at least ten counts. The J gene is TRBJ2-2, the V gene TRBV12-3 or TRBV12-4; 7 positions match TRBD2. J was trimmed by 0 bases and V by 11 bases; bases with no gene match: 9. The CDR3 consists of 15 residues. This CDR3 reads CAGSRGNANTGELFF. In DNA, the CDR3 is TGTGCCGGATCGCGGGGGAACGCGAACACCGGGGAGCTGTTTTTT.

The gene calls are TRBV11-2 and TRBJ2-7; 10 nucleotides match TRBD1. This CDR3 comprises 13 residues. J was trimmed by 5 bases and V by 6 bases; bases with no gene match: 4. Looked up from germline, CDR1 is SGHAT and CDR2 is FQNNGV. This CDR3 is CASRRDRGHEQYV. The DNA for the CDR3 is TGTGCCAGCAGGCGGGACAGGGGTCACGAGCAGTACGTC.

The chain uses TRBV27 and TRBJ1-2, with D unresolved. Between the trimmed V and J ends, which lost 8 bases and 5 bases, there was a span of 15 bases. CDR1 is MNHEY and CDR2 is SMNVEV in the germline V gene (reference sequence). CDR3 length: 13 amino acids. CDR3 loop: CASGVTIRYGYTF. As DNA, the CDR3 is TGTGCCAGCGGGGTCACCATCCGATATGGCTACACCTTC.

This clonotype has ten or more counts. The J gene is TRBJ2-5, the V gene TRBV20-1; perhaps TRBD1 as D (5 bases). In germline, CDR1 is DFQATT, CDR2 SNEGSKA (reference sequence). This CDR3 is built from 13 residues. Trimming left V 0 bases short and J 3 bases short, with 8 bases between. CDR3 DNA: TGCAGTGCTAGAGATCAGGGTAAAGAGACCCAGTACTTC. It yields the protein CSARDQGKETQYF.

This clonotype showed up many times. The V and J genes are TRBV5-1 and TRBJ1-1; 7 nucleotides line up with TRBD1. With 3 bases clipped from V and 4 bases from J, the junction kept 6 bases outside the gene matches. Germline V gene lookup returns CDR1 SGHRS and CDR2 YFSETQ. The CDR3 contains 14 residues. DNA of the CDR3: TGCGCCAGCAGCTCGGGACAGACCGGCACTGAAGCTTTCTTT. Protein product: CASSSGQTGTEAFF.

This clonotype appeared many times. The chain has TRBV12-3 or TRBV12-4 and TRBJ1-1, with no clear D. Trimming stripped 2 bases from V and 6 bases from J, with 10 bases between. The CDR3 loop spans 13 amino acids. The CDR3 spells CASSLMVRAEAFF. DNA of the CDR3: TGTGCCAGCAGTTTAATGGTAAGGGCTGAAGCTTTCTTT.

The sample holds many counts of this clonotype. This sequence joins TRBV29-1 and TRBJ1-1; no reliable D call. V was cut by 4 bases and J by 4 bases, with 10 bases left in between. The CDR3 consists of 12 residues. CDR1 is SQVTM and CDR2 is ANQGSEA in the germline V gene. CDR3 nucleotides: TGCAGCGTTGGGTCCGCGGGCACTGAAGCTTTCTTT. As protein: CSVGSAGTEAFF.

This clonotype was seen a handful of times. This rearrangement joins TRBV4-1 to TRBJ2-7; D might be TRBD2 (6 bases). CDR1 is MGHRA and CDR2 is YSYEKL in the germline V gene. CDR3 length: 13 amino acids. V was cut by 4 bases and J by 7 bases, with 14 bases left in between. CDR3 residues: CASSLRAGWEQYF. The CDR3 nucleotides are TGCGCCAGCAGCCTCCGCGCGGGGTGGGAGCAGTACTTC.

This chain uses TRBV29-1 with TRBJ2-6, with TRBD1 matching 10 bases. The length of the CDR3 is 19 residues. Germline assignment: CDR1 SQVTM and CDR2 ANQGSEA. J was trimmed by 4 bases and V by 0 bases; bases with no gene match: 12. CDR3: CSVEESGQGVFKGANVLTF. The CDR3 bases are TGCAGCGTTGAAGAAAGCGGACAGGGGGTATTCAAAGGGGCCAACGTCCTGACTTTC.